The 3 T cell receptor beta chains below were found in one sample sequenced in a study of blood T cell repertoires in COVID-19 (TCRdb year 2020). Library preparation was by the immunoSEQ multiplex PCR assay. TCRdb carries this immuneACCESS record with in-frame sequences only. Its versions omit some clonotypes, under half of them owing to an unresolved V gene in the studies checked, with the rest unexplained. Counted in this sample were approximately 110,000 clones; roughly 81% of them appeared once. The ten most abundant clones make up 2.1% of the sample. Sequencing used peripheral blood. The receptors originated from a human donor in a cohort sampled during active COVID-19.

This sequence joins TRBV24-1 and TRBJ2-7; TRBD1 is a possible D gene (5 bases). The V gene lost 7 bases and the J gene lost 0 bases, with 9 bases spanning the gap. The CDR3 consists of 13 residues. In germline, CDR1 is KGHDR, CDR2 SFDVKD. The chain's CDR3 is CATSDSSSYEQYF. The CDR3 region has the DNA TGTGCCACCAGCGACAGCAGCTCCTACGAGCAGTACTTC.

The chain is built from TRBV18 and TRBJ1-3, with a weak D call TRBD1 (5 bases). Trimming took off 3 bases at V and 0 bases at J, with 15 bases between the two ends. This CDR3 has 17 amino acids. Germline V gene sequence: CDR1 KGHSH, CDR2 LQKENI. The CDR3 loop reads CASSPRQTSHSGNTIYF. The CDR3 DNA sequence: TGTGCCAGCTCACCCAGACAGACAAGCCACTCTGGAAACACCATATATTTT.

Only a few counts were recorded for this clone. The CDR3 sequence: CASSTRQGNTGELFF. The CDR3 DNA reads TGTGCCAGCAGCACGAGACAGGGAAACACCGGGGAGCTGTTTTTT. V and J are TRBV5-4 and TRBJ2-2; 7 nucleotides align to TRBD1. CDR3 length equals 15 residues. Germline trimming cut 4 bases from V and 2 bases from J; bases unmatched to any gene: 5. Looked up from germline, CDR1 is SGHNT and CDR2 is YYREEE (reference sequence). The full variable domain, its missing parts supplied by reference TRBV5-4 and TRBJ2-2, is ETGVTQSPTHLIKTRGQQVTLRCSSQSGHNTVSWYQQALGQGPQFIFQYYREEENGRGNFPPRFSGLQFPNYSSELNVNALELDDSALYLCASSTRQGNTGELFFGEGSRLTVL.